These 5 T cell receptor beta chains share one sample of origin, sequenced in a study of T cell changes during pregnancy in multiple sclerosis. TCRdb's copy holds only in-frame clones and misses some; the assay was immunoSEQ multiplex PCR. This repertoire shows about 42,000 clones, over 80% found once; its top ten account for 0.73%. The specimen was CD4+ T cells from peripheral blood mononuclear cells, collected before pregnancy. The receptors come from a female donor with multiple sclerosis, enrolled in a pregnancy study.

This clone occurred once. The chain employs TRBV28 and TRBJ1-2; D is ambiguous. This CDR3 spans 13 amino acids. V was shortened by 2 bases and J by 7 bases, with 11 bases between the two germline ends. CDR1 and CDR2 from the germline V gene are MDHEN and SYDVKM. The CDR3 here is CASSLGGFGGYTF. The CDR3 DNA is TGTGCCAGCAGTTTAGGAGGTTTCGGTGGCTACACCTTC.

The chain couples TRBV11-3 to TRBJ2-7, with a possible D match to TRBD1 (5 bases). In germline, CDR1 is SGHNT, CDR2 YENEEA. Between the trimmed V and J ends, which lost 5 bases and 6 bases, there was a span of 14 bases. This CDR3 has 13 residues. CDR3 bases: TGTGCCAGCAGCACCCGAAGGGGCAGCGAGCAGTACTTC. Its translation is CASSTRRGSEQYF.

The sample holds one count of this clone. This chain uses TRBV7-3 with TRBJ2-7; 11 bases map to TRBD1. The germline V gene encodes CDR1 SGHTA and CDR2 FQGTGA. Unmatched junction bases numbered 5, after V lost 0 bases and J lost 7 bases. The CDR3 extends over 15 amino acids. The CDR3 sequence is CASSLTGQGVSEQYF. The CDR3, as DNA: TGTGCCAGCAGCTTAACGGGACAGGGGGTGAGTGAGCAGTACTTC.

The chain recombines TRBV18 with TRBJ1-1, with D perhaps TRBD1 (6 bases). The CDR3 extends over 15 amino acids. The germline V gene has CDR1 KGHSH and CDR2 LQKENI. Trimming shortened V by 0 bases and J by 1 base, and 9 bases separated the two germline ends. DNA for the CDR3: TGTGCCAGCTCACCACCGTCACAGGGGAACACTGAAGCTTTCTTT. It translates to CASSPPSQGNTEAFF.

The rearrangement joins TRBV19 to TRBJ2-7, with D possibly being TRBD1 (6 bases). The CDR3 has 14 amino acids. V lost 5 bases and J 5 bases, leaving 16 bases between the germline ends. CDR1 and CDR2 (germline): LNHDA, SQIVND (reference sequence). The CDR3 coding sequence is TGTGCCAGTAGTCCCCCGGACAGAGTCCACGAGCAGTACTTC. Its protein product is CASSPPDRVHEQYF. Looking up the rest from reference TRBV19 and TRBJ2-7 gives the full variable domain: DGGITQSPKYLFRKEGQNVTLSCEQNLNHDAMYWYRQDPGQGLRLIYYSQIVNDFQKGDIAEGYSVSREKKESFPLTVTSAQKNPTAFYLCASSPPDRVHEQYFGPGTRLTVT.